What follows are 22 T cell receptor beta chains derived from one specimen sequenced in a study of sequential checkpoint blockade in melanoma. Assay used: immunoSEQ multiplex PCR; TCRdb lists only in-frame clones, some missing. The sample holds roughly 18,000 clones, roughly 69% seen once. The treatment here: randomized to nivolumab then ipilimumab (arm A) or the reverse (arm B). The sequenced sample was CD8+ T cells sorted from blood (inferred from file names), obtained from a patient given nivolumab and ipilimumab in sequence. These receptor sequences come from a human donor with melanoma.

This clone was seen more than once but under ten times. V and J are TRBV15 and TRBJ2-7; 7 bases are a match to TRBD2. V shed 1 base, J shed 5 bases, and the junction held 5 bases outside the gene matches. The germline gives CDR1 LNHNV, CDR2 YYDKDF (reference sequence). CDR3 length: 14 residues. CDR3 sequence reads: CATSRGGSNHEQYF. In DNA form, the CDR3 reads TGTGCCACCAGCAGAGGCGGGAGCAACCACGAGCAGTACTTC. Using reference TRBV15 and TRBJ2-7 for the parts outside the CDR3, the full variable domain is DAMVIQNPRYQVTQFGKPVTLSCSQTLNHNVMYWYQQKSSQAPKLLFHYYDKDFNNEADTPDNFQSRRPNTSFCFLDIRSPGLGDTAMYLCATSRGGSNHEQYFGPGTRLTVT.

The chain combines TRBV5-1 with TRBJ1-5; no firm D call. The CDR3 consists of 13 residues. CDR1 is SGHRS, CDR2 YFSETQ, per germline. The V gene lost 4 bases and the J gene lost 4 bases, with 9 bases spanning the gap. The CDR3 DNA reads TGCGCCAGCAGCCGCTCCGGTAATCAGCCCCAGCATTTT. Amino acid sequence: CASSRSGNQPQHF.

The CDR3 spells CAWSYGTGGLNEQFF. CDR3 in DNA: TGTGCCTGGAGTTACGGGACGGGGGGCCTCAATGAGCAGTTCTTC. The chain has TRBV30 and TRBJ2-1; a weak D match, TRBD2 (7 bases). CDR1 is GTSNPN and CDR2 is SVGIG in the germline V gene (reference sequence). The CDR3 totals 15 residues. The germline V and J ends were trimmed by 2 bases and 6 bases, with 17 bases remaining between them.

The rearrangement joins TRBV11-2 to TRBJ2-3, with 8 bases fitting TRBD2. Looked up from germline, CDR1 is SGHAT and CDR2 is FQNNGV. V shed 5 bases, J shed 0 bases, and the junction held 10 bases outside the gene matches. This CDR3 spans 17 amino acids. The chain's CDR3 is CASSPLGGLESTDTQYF. The CDR3 DNA reads TGTGCCAGCAGCCCCCTTGGGGGACTAGAGAGCACAGATACGCAGTATTTT.

The chain joins TRBV15 to TRBJ1-1; TRBD1 agrees at 7 bases. This CDR3 region has 12 residues. V lost 10 bases and J lost 4; bases outside the gene matches: 6. CDR1 is LNHNV, CDR2 YYDKDF, per germline (reference sequence). The CDR3 bases are TGTGCCATTCAGGGGGTAGGCACTGAAGCTTTCTTT. Its protein is CAIQGVGTEAFF.

The chain has TRBV27 and TRBJ1-2; 8 bases fit TRBD1. Germline CDR1 MNHEY, CDR2 SMNVEV (reference sequence). With 3 bases clipped from V and 5 bases from J, the junction kept 11 bases outside the gene matches. CDR3 size: 16 residues. CDR3 sequence reads: CASSFHGTGLPYGYTF. CDR3 coding DNA: TGTGCCAGCAGTTTCCACGGGACAGGACTGCCTTATGGCTACACCTTC.

The V call is TRBV11-2, the J call TRBJ2-1; D call uncertain. CDR1 and CDR2 (germline): SGHAT, FQNNGV. V was shortened by 5 bases and J by 0 bases, with 11 bases between the two germline ends. This CDR3 is 15 amino acids long. CDR3 nucleotide sequence: TGTGCCAGCAGCCTAAATCTTCCCTCCTACAATGAGCAGTTCTTC. Translated: CASSLNLPSYNEQFF.

The chain joins TRBV7-9 to TRBJ2-5; TRBD2 aligns across 7 bases. The J segment lost 1 base and the V segment lost 2 bases, leaving 4 bases of the junction unmatched. The germline V gene has CDR1 SEHNR and CDR2 FQNEAQ (reference sequence). This CDR3 region has 15 residues. The DNA for the CDR3 is TGTGCCAGCAGCTTACGGCTAGCGGCCCAAGAGACCCAGTACTTC. It yields the protein CASSLRLAAQETQYF.

This clone was counted only a few times. A far larger clone lies a single base away; this is likely a read error. This sample includes further DNA sequences coding for the same CDR3. This rearrangement joins TRBV5-4 to TRBJ2-1, with 9 bases identical to TRBD1. CDR1 is SGHNT and CDR2 is YYREEE in the germline V gene (reference sequence). J was trimmed by 5 bases and V by 4 bases; bases with no gene match: 13. This CDR3 region has 17 residues. The CDR3 here is CASSQDKGTGWNNEQFF. Written as DNA, the CDR3 is TGTGCCAGCAGCCAAGATAAGGGGACAGGGTGGAACAATGAGCAGTTCTTC.

The chain employs TRBV4-1 and TRBJ2-1, with 12 positions matching TRBD2. The junction had 5 bases not matched to a gene; V was cut back by 0 bases and J by 8 bases. CDR1 is MGHRA and CDR2 is YSYEKL in the germline V gene. The CDR3 runs 16 residues. The CDR3: CASSQDRTSGRYEQFF. The CDR3 DNA is TGCGCCAGCAGCCAAGATCGAACTAGCGGGAGGTATGAGCAGTTCTTC.

This clone was detected only once. The chain recombines TRBV7-4 with TRBJ1-1; a weak D match, TRBD1 (6 bases). Trimming stripped 5 bases from V and 7 bases from J, with 23 bases between. The CDR3 has 16 residues. Per germline, CDR1 SGHVT and CDR2 SQSDAQ. CDR3: CASSQRTGGARLEAFF. The CDR3 region has the DNA TGTGCCAGCAGCCAACGGACGGGGGGGGCGCGACTTGAAGCTTTCTTT.

The chain is built from TRBV4-2 and TRBJ1-2; D not resolved. This CDR3 region has 17 residues. Trimming removed 3 bases at V and 3 bases at J, with 20 bases between. Germline values: CDR1 LGHNA, CDR2 YNFKEQ. CDR3 coding DNA: TGTGCCAGCAGCCACCTTCCCGGGAACTCCGGGGACTATGGCTACACCTTC. It translates to CASSHLPGNSGDYGYTF.

The chain joins TRBV7-9 to TRBJ2-1; TRBD1 might be the D (6 bases). V gave up 5 bases and J gave up 13 bases, with 24 bases separating them. The CDR3 is 15 residues long. Germline V gives CDR1 SEHNR, CDR2 FQNEAQ (reference sequence). For the CDR3, the DNA is TGTGCCAGCAGCGTGACAGGCCCCGTCGGGATAGAACAGTTCTTC. Translating gives CASSVTGPVGIEQFF.

Comment on this clone: Other DNA sequences in the sample encode the same CDR3. This chain uses TRBV10-2 with TRBJ1-5, with D uncertain. Between the trimmed V and J ends, which lost 0 bases and 6 bases, there was a span of 9 bases. In germline, CDR1 is WSHSY, CDR2 SAAADI. The CDR3 consists of 14 residues. The CDR3 DNA reads TGCGCCAGCAGTGAGTCCACCGGGATTCAGCCCCAGCATTTT. This sequence encodes CASSESTGIQPQHF.

V is TRBV7-9 and J is TRBJ2-2; a weak D match, TRBD2 (6 bases). V was clipped by 1 base and J by 1 base, with 13 bases between them. The germline V gene encodes CDR1 SEHNR and CDR2 FQNEAQ (reference sequence). The CDR3 length is 17 residues. In nucleotides, the CDR3 is TGTGCCAGCAGCTTAGGAGGCGGGGTAGGGAACACCGGGGAGCTGTTTTTT. It translates to CASSLGGGVGNTGELFF.

The V call is TRBV6-6, the J call TRBJ2-4; the D is unclear. There are 11 residues in the CDR3. Germline CDR1 is MNHNY and CDR2 is SVGAGI (reference sequence). V was pared by 7 bases and J by 4 bases, with 5 bases between. The chain's CDR3 is CASTRKNIQYF. For the CDR3, the DNA is TGTGCCAGCACGCGGAAAAACATTCAGTACTTC.

The chain has TRBV10-3 and TRBJ1-2; 12 bases agree with TRBD1. V lost 6 bases to trimming and J lost 4 bases; unmatched junction nucleotides: 3. The germline gives CDR1 ENHRY, CDR2 SYGVKD. This CDR3 contains 14 residues. CDR3 in DNA: TGTGCCATCAGGGGACAGGGGGCCGGCTATGGCTACACCTTC. Translation: CAIRGQGAGYGYTF.

This clone was seen a single time. This chain joins TRBV9 and TRBJ2-7; TRBD1 matches 7 bases. V lost 4 bases, J lost 3 bases, and 7 bases stayed unmatched. The germline V gene has CDR1 SGDLS and CDR2 YYNGEE. The CDR3 totals 14 residues. CDR3 in amino acids: CASSSADRDYEQYF. In DNA form, the CDR3 reads TGTGCCAGCAGCTCAGCCGACAGGGACTACGAGCAGTACTTC.

The rearrangement joins TRBV7-9 to TRBJ2-7; 11 nucleotides line up with TRBD2. V dropped 1 base and J dropped 6; count of bases not matched to a gene: 2. Germline V gene data show CDR1 as SEHNR and CDR2 as FQNEAQ (reference sequence). The CDR3 covers 14 residues. CDR3 protein: CASSLVLAGVEQYF. The CDR3 nucleotides are TGTGCCAGCAGCTTAGTACTAGCGGGAGTCGAGCAGTACTTC.

The rearrangement links TRBV5-5 to TRBJ1-1; D gene unclear. From germline, CDR1 is SGHKS and CDR2 YYEKEE (reference sequence). V was clipped by 2 bases and J by 1 base, with 6 bases between them. The CDR3 extends over 13 amino acids. CDR3 sequence reads: CASSLEWNTEAFF. The CDR3 nucleotides are TGTGCCAGCAGCTTAGAGTGGAACACTGAAGCTTTCTTT.

The chain carries TRBV28 and TRBJ2-7, with 8 bases that match TRBD1. Germline trimming cut 5 bases from V and 0 bases from J; bases unmatched to any gene: 6. The CDR3 contains 15 residues. Germline lookup yields CDR1 MDHEN and CDR2 SYDVKM. The CDR3 region is CASSPTGGYSYEQYF. The CDR3 DNA reads TGTGCCAGCAGTCCTACAGGGGGATACTCCTACGAGCAGTACTTC.

The chain is built from TRBV5-4 and TRBJ1-1; no definite D call. The germline CDR1 and CDR2 sequences are SGHNT and YYREEE (reference sequence). CDR3 size: 14 residues. The ends were cut back, 0 bases at V and 1 base at J, with 7 bases in the middle. The DNA for the CDR3 is TGTGCCAGCAGCTTGGTTAGACAGAACACTGAAGCTTTCTTT. It encodes CASSLVRQNTEAFF. The complete variable domain, with remaining parts taken from reference TRBV5-4 and TRBJ1-1, reads ETGVTQSPTHLIKTRGQQVTLRCSSQSGHNTVSWYQQALGQGPQFIFQYYREEENGRGNFPPRFSGLQFPNYSSELNVNALELDDSALYLCASSLVRQNTEAFFGQGTRLTVV.